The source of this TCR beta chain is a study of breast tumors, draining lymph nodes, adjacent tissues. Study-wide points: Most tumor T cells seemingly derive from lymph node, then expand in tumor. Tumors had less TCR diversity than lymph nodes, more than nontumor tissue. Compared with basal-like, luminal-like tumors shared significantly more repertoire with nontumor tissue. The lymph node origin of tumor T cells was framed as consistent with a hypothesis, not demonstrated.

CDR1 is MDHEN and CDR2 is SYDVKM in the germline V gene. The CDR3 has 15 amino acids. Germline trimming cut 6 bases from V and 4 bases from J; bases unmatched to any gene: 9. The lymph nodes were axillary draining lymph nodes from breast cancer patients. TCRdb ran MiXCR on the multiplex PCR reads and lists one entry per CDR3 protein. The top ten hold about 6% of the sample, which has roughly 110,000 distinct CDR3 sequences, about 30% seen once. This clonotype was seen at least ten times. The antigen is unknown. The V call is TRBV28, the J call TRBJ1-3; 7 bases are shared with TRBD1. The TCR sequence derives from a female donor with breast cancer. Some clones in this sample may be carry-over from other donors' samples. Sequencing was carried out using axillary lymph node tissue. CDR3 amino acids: CASRDRVKSGNTIYF. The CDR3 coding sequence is TGTGCCAGCAGAGACAGGGTTAAGTCAGGAAACACCATATATTTT.